Following are 3 T cell receptor beta chains from one sample sequenced in a study of T cells in Graves' hyperthyroidism and ophthalmopathy. RNA transcripts yielded amplified TCR beta CDR3 regions. Researchers ran a first-round RT-PCR on the TCR CDR3 using the HTBI primer set. TCRdb fed the multiplex PCR reads into MiXCR, producing one record per CDR3 protein. The sample records around 600,000 distinct CDR3 sequences, about 45% being singletons. What was sequenced was peripheral blood or thyroid tissue (not recorded which). Receptor source: an adult man with Graves' disease, either hyperthyroidism or ophthalmopathy (not recorded which).

This clonotype has only one observation. V is TRBV5-5 and J is TRBJ2-7, with TRBD2 identical over 7 bases. Germline values: CDR1 SGHKS, CDR2 YYEKEE (reference sequence). The CDR3 contains 15 residues. The ends lost 2 bases at V and 4 bases at J; junction bases unmatched: 9. CDR3 sequence: CASSLDSGNAYEQYF. In nucleotides, the CDR3 is TGTGCCAGCAGCTTAGACAGCGGGAATGCGTACGAGCAGTACTTC.

This clonotype has just one count. A read error may explain this, as a much larger clone is one base away. This chain uses TRBV7-9 with TRBJ1-6; a weak D match, TRBD1 (6 bases). Trimming stripped 5 bases from V and 8 bases from J, with 16 bases between. From germline, CDR1 is SEHNR and CDR2 FQNEAQ (reference sequence). CDR3 length equals 15 residues. The CDR3 loop is CASSLQGGGHSPLHF. CDR3 coding DNA: TGTGCCAGCAGCCTCCAGGGAGGGGGTCATTCACCCCTCCACTTT.

The chain links TRBV12-3 or TRBV12-4 to TRBJ1-5; TRBD1 matches 12 bases. This CDR3 has 17 residues. V was clipped by 6 bases and J by 4 bases; unmatched bases: 10. CDR3 nucleotides: TGTGCCAGCAGCGGGACAGGGGGCTTTGGGACGAATCAGCCCCAGCATTTT. As protein: CASSGTGGFGTNQPQHF.